These 24 T cell receptor beta chains originate from one sample sequenced in a study of blood T cell repertoires in COVID-19. Assay: immunoSEQ multiplex PCR; the TCRdb copy retains only in-frame clones and omits some. In the table there are 300,000 to 400,000 clones, approximately 88% of which are singletons. Sequenced material: PBMCs or T cells enriched from blood (not recorded which). These receptors came from a man younger than 45 who had recovered from COVID-19.

The V gene is TRBV11-2, the J gene TRBJ2-5, with 9 bases aligning to TRBD2. Germline CDR1 is SGHAT and CDR2 is FQNNGV. This CDR3 is built from 17 residues. The J segment lost 4 bases and the V segment lost 0 bases, leaving 9 bases of the junction unmatched. Written as DNA, the CDR3 is TGTGCCAGCAGCTTAGACCCCCCCGGGACTAGCCGAGAGACCCAGTACTTC. Encoded protein: CASSLDPPGTSRETQYF.

This clone came up a few times. The gene calls are TRBV27 and TRBJ2-7; 9 nucleotides match TRBD2. Trimming cost V 5 bases and J 2 bases; bases outside gene matches: 4. CDR1 is MNHEY, CDR2 SMNVEV, per germline (reference sequence). The length of the CDR3 is 14 residues. CDR3 region: CASSVSGRPYEQYF. Here the CDR3 DNA reads TGTGCCAGCAGTGTTAGCGGGAGACCCTACGAGCAGTACTTC.

V gene TRBV5-6 combines with J gene TRBJ1-5, with D possibly matching TRBD1 (6 bases). The CDR3 length is 16 residues. The V end was cut by 3 bases, the J end by 5 bases, with 18 bases between. Germline assignment: CDR1 SGHDT and CDR2 YYEEEE. CDR3 region: CASSSHSRGTHQPQHF. The DNA of the CDR3 is TGTGCCAGCAGCTCCCACTCCAGGGGTACCCATCAGCCCCAGCATTTT.

The table lists this clone with a count of one. The chain combines TRBV30 with TRBJ2-5, with TRBD1 as a possible D gene (5 bases). CDR1 and CDR2 (germline): GTSNPN, SVGIG (reference sequence). Trimming took off 1 base at V and 1 base at J, with 10 bases between the two ends. The CDR3 loop spans 14 amino acids. The CDR3 sequence is CAWSANRIQETQYF. The DNA of the CDR3 is TGTGCCTGGAGTGCAAACAGGATCCAAGAGACCCAGTACTTC.

The V call is TRBV7-9, the J call TRBJ2-7; 7 nucleotides match TRBD1. V lost 5 bases to trimming and J lost 1 base; unmatched junction nucleotides: 2. In germline, CDR1 is SEHNR, CDR2 FQNEAQ (reference sequence). The CDR3 is made up of 13 amino acids. The CDR3 spells CASSPDRSYEQYF. DNA of the CDR3: TGTGCCAGCAGCCCGGACAGGTCCTACGAGCAGTACTTC.

The V call is TRBV11-2, the J call TRBJ1-3; 7 bases are shared with TRBD1. This CDR3 has 16 residues. After removal of 5 bases from V and 3 bases from J, the junction contained 10 bases not matched to a gene. Germline CDR1 is SGHAT and CDR2 is FQNNGV. In nucleotides, the CDR3 is TGTGCCAGCAGCCTTCTGGAGGGGGCGGGTGGAAACACCATATATTTT. It is translated as CASSLLEGAGGNTIYF.

The chain combines TRBV28 with TRBJ1-6, with a possible D match to TRBD1 (5 bases). The CDR3 sequence is 14 residues long. Germline loops: CDR1 MDHEN, CDR2 SYDVKM. V was shortened by 3 bases and J by 7 bases, with 10 bases between the two germline ends. The chain's CDR3 is CASSLSAGNSPLHF. CDR3 sequence (DNA): TGTGCCAGCAGTTTGAGTGCAGGGAATTCACCCCTCCACTTT.

The V call is TRBV4-1, the J call TRBJ1-3; 8 bases align to TRBD1. Germline V gene lookup returns CDR1 MGHRA and CDR2 YSYEKL. V shed 4 bases and J 8 bases; nucleotides not matched to a gene: 10. The CDR3 contains 15 residues. CDR3 nucleotides: TGCGCCAGCAGCCTTATGACAGGGGCGCTGGACACCATATATTTT. This sequence encodes CASSLMTGALDTIYF.

V usage is TRBV13 and J usage is TRBJ1-1; possible D gene TRBD1, 5 bases. Trimming removed 0 bases at V and 5 bases at J, with 10 bases between. Germline CDR1 and CDR2: PRHDT and FYEKMQ (reference sequence). This CDR3 has 14 residues. The CDR3, as DNA: TGTGCCAGCAGCTTAGGATCAGGGCCTACTGAAGCTTTCTTT. Encoded protein: CASSLGSGPTEAFF. The complete variable domain, with remaining parts taken from reference TRBV13 and TRBJ1-1, reads AAGVIQSPRHLIKEKRETATLKCYPIPRHDTVYWYQQGPGQDPQFLISFYEKMQSDKGSIPDRFSAQQFSDYHSELNMSSLELGDSALYFCASSLGSGPTEAFFGQGTRLTVV.

V and J are TRBV7-9 and TRBJ2-1, with 8 positions matching TRBD2. V lost 5 bases to trimming and J lost 4 bases; unmatched junction nucleotides: 19. The length of the CDR3 is 19 residues. Germline V gene data show CDR1 as SEHNR and CDR2 as FQNEAQ (reference sequence). CDR3 bases: TGTGCCAGCAGCCCGGGACTTCGCGGGGGGCTCGATAAATACAATGAGCAGTTCTTC. Protein product: CASSPGLRGGLDKYNEQFF.

This rearrangement joins TRBV3-1 (or the pseudogene TRBV3-2) to TRBJ2-2; TRBD2 matches 15 bases. The V segment lost 3 bases and the J segment 5 bases; nucleotides outside the gene matches: 16. Per the germline V gene, CDR1 is LGHDT and CDR2 is YNNKEL (reference sequence). The CDR3 sequence is 21 residues long. The CDR3 spells CASSQSPVGLAGGRDTGELFF. CDR3 DNA: TGTGCCAGCAGCCAGTCCCCCGTCGGACTAGCGGGGGGGCGAGATACCGGGGAGCTGTTTTTT.

The chain employs TRBV5-1 and TRBJ1-1; D uncertain. CDR1 and CDR2 (germline): SGHRS, YFSETQ. The V end lost 7 bases, the J end lost 3 bases, and 19 bases lay between the germline ends. The CDR3 spans 15 residues. CDR3 in DNA: TGCGCCAGCTACCTCACGAATTCGCGAGACACTGAAGCTTTCTTT. Translating gives CASYLTNSRDTEAFF.

CDR3 loop: CASSLALSGTSYEQYF. In DNA form, the CDR3 reads TGTGCCAGCAGCTTAGCGCTGTCAGGAACCTCCTACGAGCAGTACTTC. This chain connects TRBV7-8 to TRBJ2-7, with D uncertain. The CDR3 spans 16 residues. Between the trimmed V and J ends, which lost 0 bases and 0 bases, there was a span of 12 bases. CDR1 and CDR2 (germline): SGHVS, FQNEAQ.

The rearrangement links TRBV19 to TRBJ2-1; the D is unclear. Between the trimmed V and J ends, which lost 3 bases and 2 bases, there was a span of 8 bases. The CDR3 runs to 14 residues. From germline, CDR1 is LNHDA and CDR2 SQIVND (reference sequence). The DNA for the CDR3 is TGTGCCAGTAGTATCCCACGGGCCTACAATGAGCAGTTCTTC. It yields the protein CASSIPRAYNEQFF.

This clone appeared once. V and J are TRBV12-2 and TRBJ1-2; no DNA check was done on the table's D call, TRBD1. TRBV12-2 is annotated as a pseudogene. The CDR3 covers 14 residues. Here the CDR3 reads CASRLQGLNYGYTF. The CDR3 bases are TGTGCAAGTCGTTTGCAGGGGCTTAACTATGGCTACACCTTC.

The chain carries TRBV5-4 and TRBJ1-1; tentative D call: TRBD1 (5 bases). The CDR3 is 16 residues long. The ends were cut back, 0 bases at V and 4 bases at J, with 16 bases in the middle. Germline V lookup: CDR1 SGHNT, CDR2 YYREEE (reference sequence). DNA of the CDR3: TGTGCCAGCAGCTTGGCCGGGGGGACTCAGGGCACTGAAGCTTTCTTT. Residues: CASSLAGGTQGTEAFF.

The chain has TRBV10-3 and TRBJ2-3, with 9 bases lining up with TRBD2. The CDR3 is 12 residues long. CDR1 is ENHRY, CDR2 SYGVKD, per germline. With 10 bases clipped from V and 4 bases from J, the junction kept 3 bases outside the gene matches. The CDR3 loop is CATRGGADTQYF. The CDR3 nucleotides are TGTGCCACCCGCGGGGGGGCAGATACGCAGTATTTT.

The J gene is TRBJ2-5, the V gene TRBV5-1, with D perhaps matching TRBD2 (6 bases). Per germline, CDR1 SGHRS and CDR2 YFSETQ. The CDR3 length is 16 residues. The germline V and J ends were trimmed by 0 bases and 5 bases, with 17 bases remaining between them. As DNA, the CDR3 is TGCGCCAGCAGCTTGGACCAGGAGGGGTGGGATGAGACCCAGTACTTC. This gives the protein CASSLDQEGWDETQYF. Variable domain in full (rest from reference TRBV5-1 and TRBJ2-5): KAGVTQTPRYLIKTRGQQVTLSCSPISGHRSVSWYQQTPGQGLQFLFEYFSETQRNKGNFPGRFSGRQFSNSRSEMNVSTLELGDSALYLCASSLDQEGWDETQYFGPGTRLLVL.

V is TRBV19 and J is TRBJ2-3, with D possibly matching TRBD2 (6 bases). The CDR3 runs to 13 residues. V lost 7 bases and J lost 3, with 11 bases in between. CDR1 is LNHDA, CDR2 SQIVND, per germline (reference sequence). The chain's CDR3 is CASTTGGTDTQYF. CDR3 nucleotides: TGTGCCAGTACCACCGGAGGGACAGATACGCAGTATTTT.

The V gene is TRBV6-5, the J gene TRBJ1-2, with D unclear. The CDR3 contains 13 residues. CDR1 MNHEY and CDR2 SVGAGI come from the germline V gene. Trimming stripped 0 bases from V and 5 bases from J, with 7 bases between. As DNA, the CDR3 is TGTGCCAGCAGTTACTCCTCCCTTTATGGCTACACCTTC. Protein: CASSYSSLYGYTF.

V and J are TRBV5-1 and TRBJ2-7, with 7 positions matching TRBD1. This CDR3 is built from 13 residues. With 2 bases clipped from V and 2 bases from J, the junction kept 1 base outside the gene matches. The V gene's germline CDR1 is SGHRS and CDR2 YFSETQ. The CDR3 DNA reads as TGCGCCAGCAGCTTCGACAGGGCCTACGAGCAGTACTTC. Its protein is CASSFDRAYEQYF.

This chain connects TRBV11-2 to TRBJ1-4; a possible D gene is TRBD1 (6 bases). Germline loops: CDR1 SGHAT, CDR2 FQNNGV. The ends were cut back, 5 bases at V and 7 bases at J, with 20 bases in the middle. This CDR3 is 16 amino acids long. The CDR3 spells CASSPSAGEGGEKLFF. In DNA, the CDR3 is TGTGCCAGCAGCCCGAGCGCAGGGGAAGGCGGTGAAAAACTGTTTTTT.

The V gene is TRBV18, the J gene TRBJ1-4; 10 bases match TRBD1. Germline V lookup: CDR1 KGHSH, CDR2 LQKENI. The CDR3 is 16 amino acids. The V gene end was trimmed by 4 bases and the J gene end by 7 bases; junction bases not matched to a gene: 9. For the CDR3, the DNA is TGTGCCAGCTCACTACAGGGACAGGGGTCTGGTGAAAAACTGTTTTTT. Its protein product is CASSLQGQGSGEKLFF.

J is TRBJ2-3 and V is TRBV6-2 or TRBV6-3, with D possibly TRBD1 on 6 matching bases. The length of the CDR3 is 13 residues. Trimming took off 5 bases at V and 0 bases at J, with 6 bases between the two ends. Germline values: CDR1 MNHEY, CDR2 SVGEGT. The DNA for the CDR3 is TGTGCCAGCAGTACAGGGAGCACAGATACGCAGTATTTT. It encodes CASSTGSTDTQYF.